The T cell receptor (beta chain) under discussion was sequenced for a study of shared clonotypes between healthy human individuals. In the sorted-subset replicate PCRs, about 190 ng DNA, around 30,000 T cell genomes, was used. Some clones are missing from TCRdb's copy, which holds only in-frame ones; the method was immunoSEQ multiplex PCR. The table records roughly 1,000,000 clones, approximately 78% of them present only once. The study separated CD4+ cells into CD45RA+ naive and CD45RA-negative memory subsets. This CDR3 contains 13 residues. CDR1 MNHNY and CDR2 SVGAGI come from the germline V gene (reference sequence). Trimming took off 6 bases at V and 7 bases at J, with 12 bases between the two ends.

Sequenced sample: memory CD4+ T cells from PBMCs. The subset denotes: CD45RA-negative fraction. V gene TRBV6-6 combines with J gene TRBJ2-2; D perhaps matches TRBD1 (6 bases). The origin of this receptor is a man in his late teens or twenties in good health. Some clones in this sample may be carry-over from other donors' samples. The CDR3 is CASRVGQIGELFF. DNA of the CDR3: TGTGCCAGCAGAGTAGGACAGATCGGGGAGCTGTTTTTT.